This TCR beta chain is from a study of cytomegalovirus exposure and HLA in healthy donors. Study findings and constraints: Using the classifier, cytomegalovirus status was reportedly diagnosed with high specificity and sensitivity. In vitro assays verified that three CMV-associated chains recognized CMV antigens specifically.

Germline V gene lookup returns CDR1 SEHNR and CDR2 FQNEAQ (reference sequence). The CDR3 contains 9 residues. Trimming stripped 4 bases from V and 13 bases from J, with 7 bases between. Clones were sequenced by immunoSEQ multiplex PCR, and TCRdb holds only the in-frame ones, with some missing. The data show over 250,000 clones, about nine tenths seen once. This clone was seen a few times. Antigen: not known. The V gene is TRBV7-9, the J gene TRBJ2-5, with D uncertain. The sequenced sample consisted of PBMCs. This clonotype was sampled from a woman aged 25-40 years in good health and CMV-seropositive. CDR3 loop: CASSSSPYF. The CDR3 DNA reads as TGTGCCAGCAGCTCTTCTCCGTACTTC.